Listed below are T cell receptor beta chains from one sample, sequenced in a study of post-analysis software for immune sequencing data. A single record per CDR3 protein comes from TCRdb applying MiXCR to the PCR reads. The sample carries about 460,000 distinct CDR3 sequences, 40% to 55% recorded once. The sample was blood. Receptors originate from a girl aged 5-17 years with multiple sclerosis. CDR3s include the opening cysteine and the closing phenylalanine or tryptophan. The D gene is left open where the match is weak. Where a row states a size, it is once, few, many or the class of an expanded clone; other rows omit it.

clone_size: NA; v_call: TRBV28; j_call: TRBJ2-3; d_call: TRBD2; cdr3_aa: CATQRDLTDTQYF; cdr3_nt: TGTGCCACCCAGCGGGACCTCACAGATACGCAGTATTTT
clone_size: NA; v_call: TRBV9; j_call: TRBJ2-5; d_call: NA; cdr3_aa: CASSVTGFQETQYF; cdr3_nt: TGTGCCAGCAGCGTGACCGGGTTCCAAGAGACCCAGTACTTC
clone_size: few; v_call: TRBV28; j_call: TRBJ2-5; d_call: TRBD1; cdr3_aa: CASSLPFTDRGPETQYF; cdr3_nt: TGTGCCAGCAGTTTACCCTTTACCGACAGGGGGCCAGAGACCCAGTACTTC
clone_size: NA; v_call: TRBV6-2/TRBV6-3; j_call: TRBJ2-7; d_call: NA; cdr3_aa: CASSYQPGRYEQYF; cdr3_nt: TGTGCCAGCAGTTACCAACCCGGGCGCTACGAGCAGTACTTC
clone_size: NA; v_call: TRBV6-1; j_call: TRBJ1-5; d_call: TRBD1; cdr3_aa: CASSFRDSRNQPQHF; cdr3_nt: TGTGCCAGCAGTTTCCGGGACAGTCGCAATCAGCCCCAGCATTTT
clone_size: few; v_call: TRBV12-5; j_call: TRBJ2-3; d_call: NA; cdr3_aa: CASGWDQAQYF; cdr3_nt: TGTGCTAGTGGTTGGGATCAGGCGCAGTATTTT
clone_size: NA; v_call: TRBV10-3; j_call: TRBJ1-1; d_call: NA; cdr3_aa: CAIQEGNTEAFF; cdr3_nt: TGTGCCATACAAGAAGGGAACACTGAAGCTTTCTTT
clone_size: few; v_call: TRBV11-2; j_call: TRBJ2-1; d_call: TRBD2; cdr3_aa: CASSRTSGFNEQFF; cdr3_nt: TGTGCCAGCAGCCGGACTAGCGGGTTCAATGAGCAGTTCTTC
clone_size: NA; v_call: TRBV5-1; j_call: TRBJ2-1; d_call: NA; cdr3_aa: CASSLGARVTYNEQFF; cdr3_nt: TGCGCCAGCAGCTTGGGTGCCAGGGTTACCTACAATGAGCAGTTCTTC
clone_size: NA; v_call: TRBV20-1; j_call: TRBJ2-7; d_call: TRBD2; cdr3_aa: CSARGSGSINEQYF; cdr3_nt: TGCAGTGCCCGGGGTAGCGGGAGTATCAACGAGCAGTACTTC
clone_size: NA; v_call: TRBV6-2/TRBV6-3; j_call: TRBJ2-1; d_call: TRBD2; cdr3_aa: CASSNGLAPSISYNEQFF; cdr3_nt: TGTGCCAGCAGTAACGGACTAGCGCCCTCGATCTCCTACAATGAGCAGTTCTTC
clone_size: NA; v_call: TRBV24-1; j_call: TRBJ2-1; d_call: TRBD1; cdr3_aa: CATSESTGQYHNEQFF; cdr3_nt: TGTGCCACCAGTGAGTCGACGGGACAGTACCACAATGAGCAGTTCTTC
clone_size: NA; v_call: TRBV10-3; j_call: TRBJ2-7; d_call: TRBD2; cdr3_aa: CAISVPQREGTVVIGYEQYF; cdr3_nt: TGTGCCATCAGTGTTCCTCAGCGGGAGGGCACGGTGGTTATCGGATACGAGCAGTACTTC
clone_size: NA; v_call: TRBV11-3; j_call: TRBJ2-5; d_call: NA; cdr3_aa: CASSLGTLQSQETQYF; cdr3_nt: TGTGCCAGCAGCTTAGGGACACTCCAGAGCCAAGAGACCCAGTACTTC
clone_size: few; v_call: TRBV11-2; j_call: TRBJ2-3; d_call: TRBD2; cdr3_aa: CASSLALLAGGSTDTQYF; cdr3_nt: TGTGCCAGCAGCTTAGCCCTACTAGCGGGAGGGAGCACAGATACGCAGTATTTT
clone_size: NA; v_call: TRBV12-3/TRBV12-4; j_call: TRBJ2-1; d_call: TRBD2; cdr3_aa: CASSLAGGTERQFF; cdr3_nt: TGTGCCAGCAGTCTAGCGGGAGGAACTGAGCGGCAGTTCTTC
clone_size: NA; v_call: TRBV7-9; j_call: TRBJ1-6; d_call: NA; cdr3_aa: CASSFGVYNSPLHF; cdr3_nt: TGTGCCAGCAGCTTCGGAGTCTATAATTCACCCCTCCACTTT
clone_size: NA; v_call: TRBV5-6; j_call: TRBJ2-7; d_call: NA; cdr3_aa: CAGSPPAQGSRYEQYF; cdr3_nt: TGTGCCGGCAGCCCACCCGCACAGGGAAGTAGATACGAGCAGTACTTC
clone_size: NA; v_call: TRBV6-1; j_call: TRBJ2-5; d_call: TRBD2; cdr3_aa: CTSSDGGTSVQETQYF; cdr3_nt: TGTACCAGCAGTGATGGGGGGACTAGCGTCCAAGAGACCCAGTACTTC
clone_size: once; v_call: TRBV20-1; j_call: TRBJ2-1; d_call: NA; cdr3_aa: CSASPFSYNEQFF; cdr3_nt: TGCAGTGCTAGCCCTTTCTCCTACAATGAGCAGTTCTTC
clone_size: NA; v_call: TRBV6-1; j_call: TRBJ2-7; d_call: NA; cdr3_aa: CASSEEAGQKNEQYF; cdr3_nt: TGTGCCAGCAGTGAGGAGGCGGGACAAAAAAACGAGCAGTACTTC
clone_size: many; v_call: TRBV14; j_call: TRBJ2-1; d_call: TRBD2; cdr3_aa: CASSLSGEGGEQFF; cdr3_nt: TGTGCCAGCAGCCTTAGCGGGGAAGGGGGTGAGCAGTTCTTC
clone_size: NA; v_call: TRBV2; j_call: TRBJ2-7; d_call: TRBD2; cdr3_aa: CASSVGTSGRETYEQYF; cdr3_nt: TGTGCCAGCAGCGTCGGGACTAGCGGGAGGGAAACCTACGAGCAGTACTTC
clone_size: NA; v_call: TRBV7-2; j_call: TRBJ2-1; d_call: TRBD2; cdr3_aa: CASSFVGTSGSGEQFF; cdr3_nt: TGTGCCAGCAGCTTTGTAGGGACTAGCGGGAGCGGCGAGCAGTTCTTC
clone_size: NA; v_call: TRBV7-9; j_call: TRBJ2-1; d_call: NA; cdr3_aa: CASSALGGNEQFF; cdr3_nt: TGTGCCAGCAGCGCCCTGGGCGGCAATGAGCAGTTCTTC